This T cell receptor (beta chain) was identified during a study of blood T cell repertoires in COVID-19. Whole-study context: PBMCs, B-cell-depleted T cells, or T cells provided the cDNA or gDNA that made up the material.

Sequencing was performed with immunoSEQ multiplex PCR; in TCRdb, only in-frame clones are kept and a portion is missing. The sample has almost 55,000 clones, roughly 85% seen once. The CDR3 totals 16 residues. CDR1 LNHDA and CDR2 SQIVND come from the germline V gene (reference sequence). Trimming stripped 8 bases from V and 0 bases from J, with 17 bases between. The rearrangement joins TRBV19 to TRBJ2-1; a possible D gene is TRBD2 (6 bases). The clonotype comes from a human donor in a cohort sampled during active COVID-19. The sequencing sample was made of peripheral blood. This chain's CDR3 is CASVPGDSRSYNEQFF. The CDR3 nucleotides are TGTGCCAGTGTCCCCGGGGACTCCCGCTCCTACAATGAGCAGTTCTTC. Full variable domain (rest looked up from reference TRBV19 and TRBJ2-1): DGGITQSPKYLFRKEGQNVTLSCEQNLNHDAMYWYRQDPGQGLRLIYYSQIVNDFQKGDIAEGYSVSREKKESFPLTVTSAQKNPTAFYLCASVPGDSRSYNEQFFGPGTRLTVL.